The T cell receptor beta chain under discussion was sequenced for a study of blood T cells in healthy people across ages. Study at large: Template-switching capture recovered about one barcoded beta molecule per two T cells.

A sample-barcoded 5' primer and a J-beta primer mix were used in a second PCR of roughly 7 to 11 cycles. The template-switch adaptor was a 5' adaptor with 12 random nucleotides. It tagged each cDNA molecule. Using its own MiXCR run on the 5' RACE reads, TCRdb lists one record per CDR3 protein. The table includes approximately 800,000 distinct CDR3 sequences, roughly 34% detected once. Germline CDR1 and CDR2: SGHVS and FQNEAQ. V lost 7 bases and J lost 0, with 14 bases in between. The CDR3 sequence is 15 residues long. In its sample, this clonotype was seen many times. Every participating donor contributed 8 to 10 milliliters of peripheral blood through a draw.

The sample comprised blood. The rearrangement links TRBV7-8 to TRBJ2-3; D is undetermined. The sequence was obtained from a man aged 18 to 35 in good health. This CDR3 is CASNPAGGSTDTQYF. The CDR3 DNA sequence: TGTGCCAGCAACCCCGCCGGTGGAAGCACAGATACGCAGTATTTT.